One sample yielded the 27 T cell receptor beta chains listed below, sequenced in a study of spatial heterogeneity in lung cancer (dated by TCRdb to between 2019 and 2020). The protocol used for the library was 5' RACE. The instrument given in TCRdb is NextSeq 500. TCRdb took the public reads, trimmed them with fastp at Q25, ran MiXCR for clone calling and kept in-frame beta chains. Each CDR3 protein gets just one entry, which takes the most common genes and DNA from the rows behind it. Counted in this sample were about 13,000 distinct CDR3 sequences; around 5% of them appeared once. The biggest ten clones account for roughly two fifths of the sample. The sample's time point, from its label and the paper: sample taken at primary tumor resection. Whole RNA extracted from tumor and nontumor lung tissue, or from cryopreserved PBMC samples, was used for TCR sequencing without cell sorting. The material was lung tumor tissue, obtained at surgery. The source of these receptors is a human donor with early-stage non-small cell lung cancer.

For this clonotype: As an off-target read in a library built for alpha chains, this beta chain has a frequency of little significance. The J gene is TRBJ2-1, the V gene TRBV6-6, with D possibly being TRBD1 (5 bases). Germline-derived CDR1 and CDR2 are MNHNY and SVGAGI (reference sequence). The length of the CDR3 is 14 residues. Trimming shortened V by 6 bases and J by 1 base, and 10 bases separated the two germline ends. CDR3 coding DNA: TGTGCCAGCAGCTTGGGGCTGTCCTACAATGAGCAGTTCTTC. This encodes CASSLGLSYNEQFF.

This clonotype was counted ten times or more. This beta chain is an unintended read in a library built for alpha chains; its size means little. V usage is TRBV12-3 or TRBV12-4 and J usage is TRBJ1-1; D gene uncertain. V was cut by 6 bases and J by 2 bases, with 16 bases left in between. This CDR3 has 15 amino acids. For the CDR3, the DNA is TGTGCCAGCAGGCTGGATCAGGTAGTCAACACTGAAGCTTTCTTT. As protein: CASRLDQVVNTEAFF.

This clonotype rates as medium-sized (0.01 to 0.1%). The library was designed around alpha chains, so this beta chain is a stray read whose abundance carries little weight. The genes are TRBV20-1 and TRBJ2-1; no reliable D call. The CDR3 spans 11 residues. Germline loops: CDR1 DFQATT, CDR2 SNEGSKA (reference sequence). V shed 5 bases and J shed 12 bases, with 14 bases lying between them. The CDR3, as DNA: TGCAGTGCTTTTCAAGTTCCGATGCAGTTCTTC. Translating it yields CSAFQVPMQFF.

This clonotype is labeled as medium-sized. Since the library was made to target alpha chains, this beta chain is a stray read and its abundance is not meaningful. The CDR3: CASSQGSTYNEQFF. The CDR3 coding sequence is TGTGCCAGCAGCCAAGGGAGCACCTACAATGAGCAGTTCTTC. The chain couples TRBV3-1 to TRBJ2-1; unclear D gene. This CDR3 has 14 residues. Per the germline V gene, CDR1 is LGHDT and CDR2 is YNNKEL (reference sequence). The V end lost 1 base, the J end lost 2 bases, and 6 bases lay between the germline ends.

This clonotype was detected many times. This beta chain is off target for a library built for alpha chains, so its abundance means little. CDR3 in DNA: TGTGCCACCAGTGTCTCTGGACAGGGTAGGACCGGGGAGCTGTTTTTT. Its protein is CATSVSGQGRTGELFF. This chain joins TRBV24-1 and TRBJ2-2, with 8 bases that match TRBD1. Germline lookup yields CDR1 KGHDR and CDR2 SFDVKD. The length of the CDR3 is 16 residues. V gave up 5 bases and J gave up 5 bases; unmatched junction bases: 9.

At least ten counts were recorded for this clonotype. This beta chain turned up in a library designed for alpha chains; as an off-target read, its abundance says little. The V gene is TRBV12-3 or TRBV12-4, the J gene TRBJ2-5; TRBD2 matches 10 bases. V shed 5 bases, J shed 7 bases, and the junction held 7 bases outside the gene matches. The CDR3 totals 14 residues. CDR3 DNA: TGTGCCAGCAGTACACTAGCGGGGCCGGGGACCCAGTACTTC. Translating it yields CASSTLAGPGTQYF.

This clonotype showed up many times. Found in a library prepared for alpha chains, this beta chain is an off-target read, and its abundance has little meaning. The chain is built from TRBV29-1 and TRBJ1-4; TRBD1 matches at 9 bases. CDR3 size: 15 residues. Germline values: CDR1 SQVTM, CDR2 ANQGSEA. J was trimmed by 5 bases and V by 5 bases; bases with no gene match: 9. The CDR3 is CSVSQGAGGNEKLFF. The CDR3 DNA reads TGCAGCGTTTCACAGGGGGCCGGGGGGAATGAAAAACTGTTTTTT.

The table lists this clonotype with many counts. Since the library was made to target alpha chains, this beta chain is a stray read and its abundance is not meaningful. The chain is built from TRBV12-3 or TRBV12-4 and TRBJ1-1; the D is unclear. V gave up 3 bases and J gave up 0 bases, with 8 bases separating them. CDR3 length equals 14 residues. The CDR3 sequence is CASSLQQVNTEAFF. DNA for the CDR3: TGTGCCAGCAGTTTGCAGCAAGTGAACACTGAAGCTTTCTTT.

Concerning this clonotype itself: The library was built for alpha chains, so this beta chain is an off-target read and its size means little. V is TRBV30 and J is TRBJ1-6, with a tentative D call TRBD1 (6 bases). Germline V gene sequence: CDR1 GTSNPN, CDR2 SVGIG (reference sequence). The V gene lost 0 bases and the J gene lost 5 bases, with 14 bases spanning the gap. The CDR3 loop spans 16 amino acids. Written as DNA, the CDR3 is TGTGCCTGGAGTGTACGAGCGGGGGCTAATAATTCACCCCTCCACTTT. Residues: CAWSVRAGANNSPLHF. The whole variable domain, filled in from reference TRBV30 and TRBJ1-6, reads SQTIHQWPATLVQPVGSPLSLECTVEGTSNPNLYWYRQAAGRGLQLLFYSVGIGQISSEVPQNLSASRPQDRQFILSSKKLLLSDSGFYLCAWSVRAGANNSPLHFGNGTRLTVT.

This clonotype occurred many times. This beta chain was picked up by a library intended for alpha chains and is off target, so its count carries little meaning. This chain links TRBV11-2 with TRBJ1-4, with D unresolved. The CDR3 is 14 residues long. V was cut by 1 base and J by 2 bases, with 5 bases left in between. Germline CDR1 SGHAT, CDR2 FQNNGV. Here the CDR3 reads CASSLAMTNEKLFF. The CDR3 DNA reads as TGTGCCAGCAGCTTAGCCATGACTAATGAAAAACTGTTTTTT.

A note on this clonotype: This beta chain came through as a stray read in a library set up for alpha chains, and its size says little. This chain joins TRBV28 and TRBJ1-2, with a possible D match to TRBD1 (5 bases). The CDR3 runs 15 residues. CDR1 is MDHEN and CDR2 is SYDVKM in the germline V gene. The V gene lost 6 bases and the J gene lost 0 bases, with 14 bases spanning the gap. The CDR3, as DNA: TGTGCCAGCAGCCGGATAACAGGAACTAACTATGGCTACACCTTC. As protein: CASSRITGTNYGYTF.

This clonotype was counted at least ten times. For a library built for alpha chains, this beta chain is a stray read; little rests on its size. The rearrangement uses TRBV2 and TRBJ2-7, with TRBD1 matching 9 bases. The CDR3 consists of 14 residues. J gave up 1 base and V 6 bases, and 4 bases lay outside the gene matches. In germline, CDR1 is SNHLY, CDR2 FYNNEI. CDR3 residues: CASRVGTGSYEQYF. CDR3 DNA sequence: TGTGCCAGCAGGGTCGGGACAGGGTCCTACGAGCAGTACTTC.

In its sample, this clonotype is medium-sized. For a library built for alpha chains, this beta chain is a stray read; little rests on its size. J is TRBJ2-3 and V is TRBV5-4, with TRBD2 matching over 14 bases. This CDR3 region has 17 residues. CDR1 and CDR2 from the germline V gene are SGHNT and YYREEE (reference sequence). V dropped 2 bases and J dropped 2; count of bases not matched to a gene: 4. Here the CDR3 reads CASSFRLAGGTTDTQYF. The CDR3 region has the DNA TGTGCCAGCAGCTTTAGACTAGCGGGAGGGACCACAGATACGCAGTATTTT.

This clonotype came up many times. This beta chain represents an off-target read in a library built for alpha chains; its size is of limited meaning. The chain recombines TRBV28 with TRBJ2-7, with TRBD1 as a possible D gene (6 bases). Germline CDR1 reads MDHEN; CDR2 reads SYDVKM. Trimming took 6 bases from V and 4 from J, leaving 19 bases between them. CDR3 length: 15 residues. CDR3 DNA: TGTGCCAGCAGACCCCAGAAACAGGGTACGTACGAGCAGTACTTC. Translated, it gives CASRPQKQGTYEQYF.

This clonotype was detected many times. A library made for alpha chains picked up this beta chain off target, so its size means little. The J gene is TRBJ2-3, the V gene TRBV5-4, with 7 bases aligning to TRBD1. From germline, CDR1 is SGHNT and CDR2 YYREEE (reference sequence). V lost 2 bases, J lost 0 bases, and 0 bases stayed unmatched. CDR3 length: 14 residues. The CDR3: CASSLQGSTDTQYF. The CDR3 DNA reads TGTGCCAGCAGCTTACAGGGGAGCACAGATACGCAGTATTTT.

This clonotype was observed at least ten times. Because the library targeted alpha chains, this beta chain is an off-target read whose size means little. The chain carries TRBV24-1 and TRBJ2-2, with TRBD1 matching over 10 bases. The ends lost 3 bases at V and 6 bases at J; junction bases unmatched: 6. This CDR3 is built from 16 residues. The germline V gene has CDR1 KGHDR and CDR2 SFDVKD. CDR3 coding DNA: TGTGCCACCAGTGATCCCGGGACAGGGGAAGCCGGGGAGCTGTTTTTT. Residues: CATSDPGTGEAGELFF.

This clonotype was recorded at least ten times. The library was built for alpha chains, so this beta chain is an off-target read and its size means little. This chain joins TRBV11-3 and TRBJ2-1; D possibly corresponds to TRBD2 (7 bases). The CDR3 covers 15 residues. From germline, CDR1 is SGHNT and CDR2 YENEEA. The V gene lost 2 bases and the J gene lost 6 bases, with 14 bases spanning the gap. The CDR3: CASSLQAGAPNEQFF. The CDR3 DNA sequence: TGTGCCAGCAGCTTACAGGCGGGGGCTCCCAATGAGCAGTTCTTC. Based on the CDR3 plus reference TRBV11-3 and TRBJ2-1, the full variable domain is EAGVVQSPRYKIIEKKQPVAFWCNPISGHNTLYWYLQNLGQGPELLIRYENEEAVDDSQLPKDRFSAERLKGVDSTLKIQPAELGDSAVYLCASSLQAGAPNEQFFGPGTRLTVL.

This clonotype was counted at least ten times. This beta chain represents an off-target read in a library built for alpha chains; its size is of limited meaning. The V gene is TRBV7-8, the J gene TRBJ2-5; D is unclear. Trimming pared 5 bases from V and 2 bases from J, leaving 15 bases between. The CDR3 is made up of 15 amino acids. Germline CDR1 is SGHVS and CDR2 is FQNEAQ. The DNA for the CDR3 is TGTGCCAGCAGCCCTCCAAGTGGACCTCAAGAGACCCAGTACTTC. Translating gives CASSPPSGPQETQYF.

This clonotype appeared many times. This beta chain is an off-target read within a library intended for alpha chains, so its frequency means little. DNA of the CDR3: TGTGCCAGCAGCTTGTTCGCCGGAGACTATGGCTACACCTTC. As protein: CASSLFAGDYGYTF. The chain is built from TRBV5-4 and TRBJ1-2; D not resolved. This CDR3 contains 14 residues. CDR1 SGHNT and CDR2 YYREEE come from the germline V gene (reference sequence). Trimming shortened V by 1 base and J by 3 bases, and 10 bases separated the two germline ends.

This clonotype was detected ten times or more. The library was prepared for alpha chains; this beta chain is a stray read, so its frequency means little. This chain joins TRBV7-2 and TRBJ1-1, with TRBD1 identical over 7 bases. The length of the CDR3 is 15 residues. Germline assignment: CDR1 SGHTA and CDR2 FQGNSA. V shed 1 base, J shed 5 bases, and the junction held 7 bases outside the gene matches. The CDR3 DNA reads as TGTGCCAGCAGCTTAGAGATTAGGACAGGAACTGAAGCTTTCTTT. It is translated as CASSLEIRTGTEAFF. Filled out from reference TRBV7-2 and TRBJ1-1, the complete variable domain reads GAGVSQSPSNKVTEKGKDVELRCDPISGHTALYWYRQSLGQGLEFLIYFQGNSAPDKSGLPSDRFSAERTGGSVSTLTIQRTQQEDSAVYLCASSLEIRTGTEAFFGQGTRLTVV.

This clonotype has ten or more counts. Since it is a stray read in a library aimed at alpha chains, this beta chain has a size that is not meaningful. The chain has TRBV5-1 and TRBJ2-3, with 11 bases matching TRBD2. Germline trimming cut 1 base from V and 1 base from J; bases unmatched to any gene: 5. The CDR3 extends over 17 amino acids. Germline CDR1 and CDR2: SGHRS and YFSETQ. The CDR3: CASSLQLAGDGTDTQYF. Here the CDR3 DNA reads TGCGCCAGCAGCTTGCAACTAGCGGGGGACGGCACAGATACGCAGTATTTT. Full variable domain (rest looked up from reference TRBV5-1 and TRBJ2-3): KAGVTQTPRYLIKTRGQQVTLSCSPISGHRSVSWYQQTPGQGLQFLFEYFSETQRNKGNFPGRFSGRQFSNSRSEMNVSTLELGDSALYLCASSLQLAGDGTDTQYFGPGTRLTVL.

This clonotype was recorded many times. For a library built for alpha chains, this beta chain is a stray read; little rests on its size. The J gene is TRBJ2-3, the V gene TRBV7-2; TRBD2 agrees at 7 bases. The CDR3 runs 13 residues. V lost 1 base and J lost 8; bases outside the gene matches: 3. The V gene's germline CDR1 is SGHTA and CDR2 FQGNSA. In DNA form, the CDR3 reads TGTGCCAGCAGCTTAGGCTGGGAGGGTACGCAGTATTTT. Translated: CASSLGWEGTQYF.

This clonotype was counted many times. Because the library targeted alpha chains, this beta chain is an off-target read whose size means little. Written as DNA, the CDR3 is TGCGCCAGCAGCTTGGGGGAGAGCACAGATACGCAGTATTTT. Residues: CASSLGESTDTQYF. The chain links TRBV5-1 to TRBJ2-3; D may be TRBD2 (5 bases). This CDR3 spans 14 amino acids. The V and J ends lost 0 bases and 0 bases respectively, with 5 bases between them. Germline CDR1 reads SGHRS; CDR2 reads YFSETQ. The full variable domain, its missing parts supplied by reference TRBV5-1 and TRBJ2-3, is KAGVTQTPRYLIKTRGQQVTLSCSPISGHRSVSWYQQTPGQGLQFLFEYFSETQRNKGNFPGRFSGRQFSNSRSEMNVSTLELGDSALYLCASSLGESTDTQYFGPGTRLTVL.

The table lists this clonotype with many counts. This beta chain is a stray read from a library made for alpha chains; its abundance is not meaningful. The chain couples TRBV9 to TRBJ2-1, with D perhaps matching TRBD2 (5 bases). Germline lookup yields CDR1 SGDLS and CDR2 YYNGEE. V lost 0 bases, J lost 8 bases, and 9 bases lay in between. This CDR3 contains 13 residues. CDR3 coding DNA: TGTGCCAGCAGCGTAGAACTCGGGGATGAGCAGTTCTTC. This sequence encodes CASSVELGDEQFF. The complete variable domain, with remaining parts taken from reference TRBV9 and TRBJ2-1, reads DSGVTQTPKHLITATGQRVTLRCSPRSGDLSVYWYQQSLDQGLQFLIQYYNGEERAKGNILERFSAQQFPDLHSELNLSSLELGDSALYFCASSVELGDEQFFGPGTRLTVL.

This clonotype is classed as medium-sized. Because this beta chain is a stray read in a library intended to capture alpha chains, its abundance should not be given much weight. The chain employs TRBV28 and TRBJ1-3; D is undetermined. Trimming cost V 3 bases and J 0 bases, with 6 bases left between them. The length of the CDR3 is 14 residues. Germline V CDR1 and CDR2: MDHEN, SYDVKM. The CDR3 bases are TGTGCCAGCAGTTTGGTTACCTCTGGAAACACCATATATTTT. It codes for CASSLVTSGNTIYF.

In its sample, this clonotype was seen many times. A library made for alpha chains picked up this beta chain off target, so its size means little. The chain combines TRBV15 with TRBJ2-5; D tentatively reads TRBD1 or TRBD2 (5 bases each). V lost 1 base, J lost 2 bases, and 5 bases lay in between. Germline CDR1 and CDR2: LNHNV and YYDKDF (reference sequence). The CDR3 contains 13 residues. CDR3 protein: CATSRGGQETQYF. CDR3 in DNA: TGTGCCACCAGCAGAGGGGGGCAAGAGACCCAGTACTTC.

This clonotype was recorded many times. This beta chain came through as a stray read in a library set up for alpha chains, and its size says little. The chain joins TRBV10-3 to TRBJ2-1; TRBD2 matches at 8 bases. Germline assignment: CDR1 ENHRY and CDR2 SYGVKD. This CDR3 is built from 16 residues. The V segment lost 6 bases and the J segment 0 bases; nucleotides outside the gene matches: 7. CDR3 sequence (DNA): TGTGCCATCAGGGGTAGCGGGGCAACCTCCTACAATGAGCAGTTCTTC. Protein: CAIRGSGATSYNEQFF.